This T cell receptor (beta chain) appears in the sequencing data of a study of OX40 agonist ivuxolimab in advanced cancers. Study results and caveats: Partly responding patients at 0.1-3.0 mg/kg showed some of the smallest clonal expansion.

Germline values: CDR1 LGHNA, CDR2 YSLEER. CDR3 size: 19 residues. Between the trimmed V and J ends, which lost 0 bases and 4 bases, there was a span of 19 bases. The table came from immunoSEQ multiplex PCR; TCRdb's copy has only in-frame clones and leaves some out. Here the sample spans over 50,000 clones, 86% being singletons. This clone was detected only once. Its antigen is as yet unknown. The input for sequencing was CD4+ or CD8+ T cells sorted from blood, taken in a trial of the OX40 agonist ivuxolimab. The V gene is TRBV4-3, the J gene TRBJ2-6; D is possibly TRBD2 (5 bases). The clonotype originates from an adult with an advanced solid tumor such as melanoma, head and neck, liver or kidney cancer. This chain's CDR3 is CASSQDEEGVNVGANVLTF. CDR3 coding DNA: TGCGCCAGCAGCCAAGACGAAGAGGGTGTCAACGTCGGGGCCAACGTCCTGACTTTC.